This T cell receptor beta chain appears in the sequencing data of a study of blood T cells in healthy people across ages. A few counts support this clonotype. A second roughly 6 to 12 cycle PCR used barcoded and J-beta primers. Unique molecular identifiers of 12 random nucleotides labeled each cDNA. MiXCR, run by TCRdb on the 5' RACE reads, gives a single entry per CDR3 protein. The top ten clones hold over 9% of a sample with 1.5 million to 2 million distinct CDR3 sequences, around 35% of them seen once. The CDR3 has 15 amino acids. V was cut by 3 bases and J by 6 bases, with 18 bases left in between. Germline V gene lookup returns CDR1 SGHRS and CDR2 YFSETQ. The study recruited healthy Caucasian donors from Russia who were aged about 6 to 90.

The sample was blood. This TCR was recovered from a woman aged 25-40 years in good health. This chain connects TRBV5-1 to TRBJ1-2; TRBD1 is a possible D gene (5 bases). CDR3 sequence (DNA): TGCGCCAGCAGCTCCCCGGGAAGGGGTAGTGATGGCTACACCTTC. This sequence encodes CASSSPGRGSDGYTF.